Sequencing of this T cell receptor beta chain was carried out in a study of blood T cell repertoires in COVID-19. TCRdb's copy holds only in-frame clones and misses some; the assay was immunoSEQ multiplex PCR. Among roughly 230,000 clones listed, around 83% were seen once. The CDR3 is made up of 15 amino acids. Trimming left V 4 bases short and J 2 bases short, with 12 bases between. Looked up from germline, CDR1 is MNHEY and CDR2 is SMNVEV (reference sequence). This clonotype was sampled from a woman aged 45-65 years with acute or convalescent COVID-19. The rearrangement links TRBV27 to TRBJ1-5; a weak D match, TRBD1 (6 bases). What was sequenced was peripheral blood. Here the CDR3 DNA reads TGTGCCAGCAGTTCTAGGGGGATGGGCAATCAGCCCCAGCATTTT. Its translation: CASSSRGMGNQPQHF.